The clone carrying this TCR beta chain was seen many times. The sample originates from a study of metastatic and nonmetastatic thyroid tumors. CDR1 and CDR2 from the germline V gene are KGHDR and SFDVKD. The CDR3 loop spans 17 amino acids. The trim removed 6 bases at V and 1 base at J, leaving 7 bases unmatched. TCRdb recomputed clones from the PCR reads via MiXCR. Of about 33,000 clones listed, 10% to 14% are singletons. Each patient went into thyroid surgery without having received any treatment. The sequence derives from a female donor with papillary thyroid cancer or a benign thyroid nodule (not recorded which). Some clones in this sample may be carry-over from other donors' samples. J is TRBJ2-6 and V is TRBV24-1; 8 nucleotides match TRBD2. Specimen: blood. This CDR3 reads CATSSYGRESGANVLTF. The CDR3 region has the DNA TGTGCCACCAGTTCCTACGGGAGGGAATCTGGGGCCAACGTCCTGACTTTC.